Sequencing of this T cell receptor (beta chain) was carried out in a study of cytomegalovirus exposure and HLA in healthy donors. Study context: A prior analysis found more than 90 million unique TCR beta sequences from about 179 million T cells. Most genotyped donors, around four fifths of 300 to 400, had Caucasian-associated genetic ancestry. General observations from the study: As immune exposure information, only CMV serostatus was available.

Note on this clone: What it binds is unknown. This sample also contains other DNA sequences that code for the same CDR3.

Trimming removed 11 bases from V and 0 bases from J, with 16 bases in between. The CDR3 contains 15 residues. Per the germline V gene, CDR1 is MDHEN and CDR2 is SYDVKM. The donors, nominally healthy at sampling, likely had unrecorded immune exposures. Primers for the PCR totalled 60 Vbeta and 13 Jbeta. TCRdb's copy holds only in-frame clones and misses some; the assay was immunoSEQ multiplex PCR. The data contain some 130,000 clones, just under 85% of them singletons. Sequencing used PBMCs. The receptor was isolated from a boy aged 2 to 9 in good health and CMV-seronegative. This chain links TRBV28 with TRBJ1-4, with D maybe TRBD1 (5 bases). CDR3 sequence: CASLQGQATNEKLFF. CDR3 coding DNA: TGTGCCTCCTTGCAGGGCCAGGCAACTAATGAAAAACTGTTTTTT.